This T cell receptor beta chain was obtained from a study of regulatory T cells in long-lasting Graves disease. Construction of TCR beta libraries relied on iRepertoire HTBI primers and on Arm-PCR targeting CDR3 regions. TCRdb reprocessed the multiplex PCR reads with MiXCR, giving one entry per CDR3 protein. The repertoire has about 470,000 distinct CDR3 sequences, around 20% of them found once; the top ten carry over 7.5%. This clonotype showed up many times. The antigen remains unidentified. The ends were cut back, 7 bases at V and 8 bases at J, with 17 bases in the middle. The CDR3 length is 13 residues. Study-level results: The study found TRBV28, TRBJ1-2 and TRBJ2-5 favored in persistent disease. Persistent Graves' patients possessed reduced TCR diversity relative to recently diagnosed ones.

Stated time point: persistent/refractory GD, antithyroid drugs over 5 years with positive TRAb. There was RNA extracted from PBMCs, and the TCR library was made from it. The clonotype comes from a female donor with Graves disease. The chain recombines TRBV12-3 or TRBV12-4 with TRBJ1-2; D gene ambiguous. The sequencing used peripheral blood mononuclear cells (PBMCs), collected when the disease was refractory, from a patient treated with antithyroid drugs. For the CDR3, the DNA is TGTGCCAGCACCCATAGGAGGGTAGGAGGCTACACCTTC. The encoded protein is CASTHRRVGGYTF.